The T cell receptor beta chain under discussion was sequenced for a study of radiotherapy plus CTLA-4 blockade in lung cancer. The CDR3 runs to 15 residues. The germline V gene encodes CDR1 MNHEY and CDR2 SMNVEV (reference sequence). V gave up 0 bases and J gave up 2 bases, with 8 bases separating them. Using immunoSEQ multiplex PCR, the repertoire was profiled, and TCRdb retains in-frame clones only, with some absent. The sample yields more than 80,000 clones, over 75% seen once. The study treated chemo-refractory metastatic non-small-cell lung cancer patients with focal radiation plus ipilimumab CTLA-4 blockade.

The sequence came from a human donor with non-small cell lung cancer that progressed on radiotherapy plus ipilimumab. Some clones in this sample may be carry-over from other donors' samples. This sequence joins TRBV27 and TRBJ1-3; unclear D gene. Here the sequenced sample was peripheral blood, taken from a patient treated with radiotherapy plus ipilimumab. The CDR3 region is CASSLSRTAGNTIYF. DNA of the CDR3: TGTGCCAGCAGTTTATCGCGGACGGCTGGAAACACCATATATTTT.